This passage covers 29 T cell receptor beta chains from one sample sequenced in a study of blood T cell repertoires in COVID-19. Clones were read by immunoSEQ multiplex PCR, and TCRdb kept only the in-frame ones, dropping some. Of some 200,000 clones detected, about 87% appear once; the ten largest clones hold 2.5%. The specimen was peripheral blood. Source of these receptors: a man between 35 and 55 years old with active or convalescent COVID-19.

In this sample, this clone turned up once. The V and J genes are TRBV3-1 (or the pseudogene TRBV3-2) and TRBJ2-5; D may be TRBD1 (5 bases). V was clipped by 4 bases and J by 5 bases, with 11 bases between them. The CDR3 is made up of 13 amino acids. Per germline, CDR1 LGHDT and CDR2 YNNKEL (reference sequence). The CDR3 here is CASSRRGVETQYF. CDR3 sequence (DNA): TGTGCCAGCAGCCGAAGGGGTGTGGAGACCCAGTACTTC.

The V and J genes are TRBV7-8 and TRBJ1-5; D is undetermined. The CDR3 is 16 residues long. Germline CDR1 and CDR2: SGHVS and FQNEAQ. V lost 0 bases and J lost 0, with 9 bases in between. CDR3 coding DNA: TGTGCCAGCAGCTTAGCGCCAGCGTATAGCAATCAGCCCCAGCATTTT. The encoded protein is CASSLAPAYSNQPQHF.

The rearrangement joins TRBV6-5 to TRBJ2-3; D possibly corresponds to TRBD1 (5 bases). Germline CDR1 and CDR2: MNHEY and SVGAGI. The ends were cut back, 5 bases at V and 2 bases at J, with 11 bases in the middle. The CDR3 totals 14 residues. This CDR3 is CASSRGSPTDTQYF. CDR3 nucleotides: TGTGCCAGCAGTAGGGGCAGTCCCACAGATACGCAGTATTTT.

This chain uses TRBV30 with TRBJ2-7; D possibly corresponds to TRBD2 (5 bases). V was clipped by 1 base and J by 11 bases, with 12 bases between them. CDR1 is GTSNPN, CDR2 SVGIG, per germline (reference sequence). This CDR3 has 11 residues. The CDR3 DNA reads TGTGCCTGGAGTGATAAGGGAGAGGAGTACTTC. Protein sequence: CAWSDKGEEYF.

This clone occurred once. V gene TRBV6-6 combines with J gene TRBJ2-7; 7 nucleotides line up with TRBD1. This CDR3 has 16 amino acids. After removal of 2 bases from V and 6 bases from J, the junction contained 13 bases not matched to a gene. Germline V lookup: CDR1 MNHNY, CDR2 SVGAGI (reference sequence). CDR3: CASSYPGTATYGEQYF. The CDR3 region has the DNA TGTGCCAGCAGTTACCCCGGGACAGCGACCTACGGCGAGCAGTACTTC.

CDR3 nucleotides: TGTGCCAGCAGAAGAGAAACGAACACCGGGGAGCTGTTTTTT. Protein sequence: CASRRETNTGELFF. The V gene is TRBV6-5, the J gene TRBJ2-2; D not certain. Germline V CDR1 and CDR2: MNHEY, SVGAGI. This CDR3 is built from 14 residues. V was cut by 6 bases and J by 0 bases, with 8 bases left in between.

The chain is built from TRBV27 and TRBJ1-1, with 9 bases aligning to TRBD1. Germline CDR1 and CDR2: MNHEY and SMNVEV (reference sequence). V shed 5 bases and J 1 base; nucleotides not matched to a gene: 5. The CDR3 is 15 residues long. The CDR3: CASSRAGQGNTEAFF. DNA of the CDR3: TGTGCCAGCAGTCGCGCGGGACAGGGGAACACTGAAGCTTTCTTT.

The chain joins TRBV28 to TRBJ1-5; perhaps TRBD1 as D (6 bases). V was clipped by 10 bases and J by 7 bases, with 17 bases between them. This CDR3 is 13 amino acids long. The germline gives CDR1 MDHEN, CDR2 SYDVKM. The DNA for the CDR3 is TGTGCCATCACGGAACAGGGACGGCAGCCCCAGCATTTT. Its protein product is CAITEQGRQPQHF.

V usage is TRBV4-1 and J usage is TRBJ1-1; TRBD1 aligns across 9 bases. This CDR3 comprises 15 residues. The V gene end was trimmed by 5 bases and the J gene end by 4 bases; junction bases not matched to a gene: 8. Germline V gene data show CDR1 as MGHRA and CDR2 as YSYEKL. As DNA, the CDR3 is TGCGCCAGCAGCGCTAGGGACAGGGAAGTCACTGAAGCTTTCTTT. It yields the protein CASSARDREVTEAFF.

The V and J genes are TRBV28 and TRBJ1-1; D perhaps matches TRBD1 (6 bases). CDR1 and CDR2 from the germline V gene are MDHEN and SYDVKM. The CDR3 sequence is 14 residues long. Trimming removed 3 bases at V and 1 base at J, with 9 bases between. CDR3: CASSFMDRNTEAFF. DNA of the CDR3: TGTGCCAGCAGTTTTATGGACAGGAACACTGAAGCTTTCTTT.

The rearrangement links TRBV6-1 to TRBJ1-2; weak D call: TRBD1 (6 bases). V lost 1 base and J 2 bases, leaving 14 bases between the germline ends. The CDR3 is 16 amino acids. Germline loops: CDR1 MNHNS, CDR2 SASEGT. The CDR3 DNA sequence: TGTGCCAGCAGTGAAGGGACAGTTCTTTTAAACTATGGCTACACCTTC. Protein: CASSEGTVLLNYGYTF.

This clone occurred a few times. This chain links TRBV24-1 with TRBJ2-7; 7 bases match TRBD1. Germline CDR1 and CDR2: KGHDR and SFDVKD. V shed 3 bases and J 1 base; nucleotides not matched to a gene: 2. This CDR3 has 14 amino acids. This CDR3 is CATSDPGQSYEQYF. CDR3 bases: TGTGCCACCAGTGATCCGGGACAGTCCTACGAGCAGTACTTC.

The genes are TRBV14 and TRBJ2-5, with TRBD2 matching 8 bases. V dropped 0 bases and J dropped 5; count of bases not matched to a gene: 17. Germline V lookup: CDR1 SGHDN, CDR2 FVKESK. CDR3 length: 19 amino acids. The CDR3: CASSQDRGTSRVFVETQYF. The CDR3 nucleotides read TGTGCCAGCAGCCAAGATAGGGGGACTAGTAGGGTTTTTGTCGAGACCCAGTACTTC.

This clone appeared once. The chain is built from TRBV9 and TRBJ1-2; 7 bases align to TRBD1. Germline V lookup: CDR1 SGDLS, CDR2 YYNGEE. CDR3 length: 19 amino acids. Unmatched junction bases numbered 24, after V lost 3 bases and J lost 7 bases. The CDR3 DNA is TGTGCCAGCAGCGGCCTCCGAGGGGGCGATAGTTTTCCCCTTCGTGGCTACACCTTC. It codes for CASSGLRGGDSFPLRGYTF.

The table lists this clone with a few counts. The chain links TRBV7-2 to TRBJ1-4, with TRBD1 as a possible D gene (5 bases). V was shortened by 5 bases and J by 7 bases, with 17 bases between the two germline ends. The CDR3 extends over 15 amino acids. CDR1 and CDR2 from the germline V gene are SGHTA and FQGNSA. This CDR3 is CASSETQVLTEKLFF. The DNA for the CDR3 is TGTGCCAGCAGCGAAACACAGGTCCTAACTGAAAAACTGTTTTTT.

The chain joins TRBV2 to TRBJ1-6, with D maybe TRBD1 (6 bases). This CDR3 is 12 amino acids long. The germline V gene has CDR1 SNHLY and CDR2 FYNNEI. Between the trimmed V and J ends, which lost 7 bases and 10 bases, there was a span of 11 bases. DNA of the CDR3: TGTGCCAGCACTACAGGGAGCTCACCCCTCCACTTT. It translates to CASTTGSSPLHF.

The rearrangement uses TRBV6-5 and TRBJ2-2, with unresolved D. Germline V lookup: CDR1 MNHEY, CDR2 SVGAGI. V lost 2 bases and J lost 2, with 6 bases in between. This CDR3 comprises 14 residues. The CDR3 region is CASSYQVNTGELFF. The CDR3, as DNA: TGTGCCAGCAGTTACCAGGTTAACACCGGGGAGCTGTTTTTT.

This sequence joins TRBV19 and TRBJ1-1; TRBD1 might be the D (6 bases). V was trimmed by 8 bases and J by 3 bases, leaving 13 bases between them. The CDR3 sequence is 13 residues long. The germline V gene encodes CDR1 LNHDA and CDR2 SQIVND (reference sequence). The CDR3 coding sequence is TGTGCCAGTTGTACAGGGTGGGACACTGAAGCTTTCTTT. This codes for CASCTGWDTEAFF.

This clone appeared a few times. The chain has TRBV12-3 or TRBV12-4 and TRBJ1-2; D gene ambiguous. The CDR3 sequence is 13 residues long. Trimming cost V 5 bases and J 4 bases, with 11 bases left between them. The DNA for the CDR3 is TGTGCCAGCAGTCAGCGGTTGGTCTATGGCTACACCTTC. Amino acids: CASSQRLVYGYTF.

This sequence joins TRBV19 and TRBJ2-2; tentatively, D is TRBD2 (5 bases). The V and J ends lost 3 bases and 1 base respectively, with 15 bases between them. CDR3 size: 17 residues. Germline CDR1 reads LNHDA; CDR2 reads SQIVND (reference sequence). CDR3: CASSMALASWNTGELFF. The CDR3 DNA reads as TGTGCCAGTAGTATGGCTTTAGCTAGCTGGAACACCGGGGAGCTGTTTTTT.

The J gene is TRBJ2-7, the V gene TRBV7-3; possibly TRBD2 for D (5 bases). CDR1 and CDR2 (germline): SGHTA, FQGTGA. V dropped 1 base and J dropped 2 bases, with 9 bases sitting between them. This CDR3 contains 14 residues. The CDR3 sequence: CASSLKVGAYEQYF. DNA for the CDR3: TGTGCCAGCAGCTTAAAGGTCGGGGCCTACGAGCAGTACTTC.

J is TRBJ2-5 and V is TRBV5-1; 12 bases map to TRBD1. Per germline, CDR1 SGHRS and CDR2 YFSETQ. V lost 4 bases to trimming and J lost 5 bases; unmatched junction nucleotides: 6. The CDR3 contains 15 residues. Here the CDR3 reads CASSGGTGGAETQYF. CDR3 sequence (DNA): TGCGCCAGCAGCGGGGGGACAGGGGGCGCGGAGACCCAGTACTTC.

As DNA, the CDR3 is TGTGCCAGCAGTTTAGGATTCGGGGATAGCAATCAGCCCCAGCATTTT. It specifies CASSLGFGDSNQPQHF. The chain employs TRBV28 and TRBJ1-5; D remains unclear. This CDR3 spans 16 amino acids. Germline V gene lookup returns CDR1 MDHEN and CDR2 SYDVKM. The ends were cut back, 2 bases at V and 0 bases at J, with 11 bases in the middle. The full variable domain, its missing parts supplied by reference TRBV28 and TRBJ1-5, is DVKVTQSSRYLVKRTGEKVFLECVQDMDHENMFWYRQDPGLGLRLIYFSYDVKMKEKGDIPEGYSVSREKKERFSLILESASTNQTSMYLCASSLGFGDSNQPQHFGDGTRLSIL.

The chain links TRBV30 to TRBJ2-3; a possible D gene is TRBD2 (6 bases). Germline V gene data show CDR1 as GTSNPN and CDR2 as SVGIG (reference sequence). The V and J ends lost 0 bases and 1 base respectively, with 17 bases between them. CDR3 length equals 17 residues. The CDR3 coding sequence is TGTGCCTGGAGTGTTGGGGCAGGGAGGAGAGGCACAGATACGCAGTATTTT. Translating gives CAWSVGAGRRGTDTQYF.

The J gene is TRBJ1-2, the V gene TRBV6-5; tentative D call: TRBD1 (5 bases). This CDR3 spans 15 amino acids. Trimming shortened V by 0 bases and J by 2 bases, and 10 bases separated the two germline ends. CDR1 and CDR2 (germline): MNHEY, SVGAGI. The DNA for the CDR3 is TGTGCCAGCAGTTACTCAGGGGCATTAAACTATGGCTACACCTTC. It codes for CASSYSGALNYGYTF.

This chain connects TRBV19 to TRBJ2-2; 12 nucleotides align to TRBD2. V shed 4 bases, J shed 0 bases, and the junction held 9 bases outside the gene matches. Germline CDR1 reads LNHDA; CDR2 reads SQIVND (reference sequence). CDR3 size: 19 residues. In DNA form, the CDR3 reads TGTGCCAGTAGTAAGAGCCTCCTAGCGGGGGGGCCGAACACCGGGGAGCTGTTTTTT. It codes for CASSKSLLAGGPNTGELFF.

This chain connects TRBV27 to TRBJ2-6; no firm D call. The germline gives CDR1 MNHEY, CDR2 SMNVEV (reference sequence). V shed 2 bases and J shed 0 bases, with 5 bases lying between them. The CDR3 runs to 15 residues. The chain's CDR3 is CASSLISSGANVLTF. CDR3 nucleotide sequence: TGTGCCAGCAGTTTAATTAGCTCTGGGGCCAACGTCCTGACTTTC.

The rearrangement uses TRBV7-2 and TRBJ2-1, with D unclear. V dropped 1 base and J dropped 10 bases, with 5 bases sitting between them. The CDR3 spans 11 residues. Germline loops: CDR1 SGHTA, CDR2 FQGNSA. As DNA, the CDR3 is TGTGCCAGCAGCTTAGTTCAAGAGCAGTTCTTC. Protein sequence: CASSLVQEQFF.

CDR3 nucleotides: TGTGCCTGGAGTGTACAGGACAATGAGCAGTTCTTC. It encodes CAWSVQDNEQFF. This rearrangement joins TRBV30 to TRBJ2-1, with D perhaps TRBD1 (5 bases). Germline CDR1 GTSNPN, CDR2 SVGIG (reference sequence). The V end was cut by 0 bases, the J end by 5 bases, with 5 bases between. CDR3 length: 12 amino acids.